A single sample gave rise to the 14 T cell receptor beta chains below, sequenced in a study of blood T cells in healthy people across ages. PCR was performed a second time for 7 to 11 cycles using a sample-barcoded 5' primer and a J-beta primer mix. TCRdb re-called the 5' RACE reads with MiXCR, one entry per CDR3 protein. Among approximately 810,000 distinct CDR3 sequences, roughly 26% were seen once, and the ten largest hold 15% to 20%. Material: blood. All receptors derive from a woman of 80 years or more in good health.

The chain carries TRBV6-5 and TRBJ1-2; 8 positions match TRBD1. This CDR3 spans 13 amino acids. Germline lookup yields CDR1 MNHEY and CDR2 SVGAGI. V was pared by 5 bases and J by 7 bases, with 6 bases of the junction left unmatched. CDR3 bases: TGTGCCAGCAGTCTGGACAGGGAAGCTGGCTACACCTTC. It translates to CASSLDREAGYTF.

This clonotype was seen at least ten times. The junction differs from germline at one of its ends, possibly a read error. This chain links TRBV5-4 with TRBJ2-7; 7 bases fit TRBD1. CDR3 length: 14 residues. Per the germline V gene, CDR1 is SGHNT and CDR2 is YYREEE (reference sequence). CDR3 in amino acids: CASSLAAGGYEQYF. The CDR3 DNA follows: TGCGCCAGCAGCTTGGCGGCAGGGGGCTACGAGCAGTACTTC.

This clonotype was observed a handful of times. CDR3 loop: CASSYSGFMNTEAFF. The CDR3 DNA sequence: TGTGCCAGCAGTTATTCAGGGTTTATGAACACTGAAGCTTTCTTT. The rearrangement joins TRBV6-6 to TRBJ1-1; tentative D call: TRBD1 (5 bases). The CDR3 is made up of 15 amino acids. Germline CDR1 reads MNHNY; CDR2 reads SVGAGI (reference sequence). Trimming cost V 3 bases and J 0 bases, with 11 bases left between them.

The chain joins TRBV5-4 to TRBJ2-3; 9 bases line up with TRBD1. V was pared by 5 bases and J by 0 bases, with 4 bases of the junction left unmatched. Looked up from germline, CDR1 is SGHNT and CDR2 is YYREEE (reference sequence). The CDR3 has 15 amino acids. Here the CDR3 reads CASRWGTGSTDTQYF. Here the CDR3 DNA reads TGTGCCAGCAGGTGGGGGACAGGGAGCACAGATACGCAGTATTTT.

The chain couples TRBV11-3 to TRBJ2-3, with D perhaps TRBD2 (7 bases). Per germline, CDR1 SGHNT and CDR2 YENEEA. Trimming took 8 bases from V and 1 from J, leaving 10 bases between them. This CDR3 has 13 residues. This chain's CDR3 is CASGGAGTDTQYF. The CDR3 bases are TGTGCCAGCGGGGGGGCCGGCACAGATACGCAGTATTTT. Combining the CDR3 with reference TRBV11-3 and TRBJ2-3 gives the whole variable domain EAGVVQSPRYKIIEKKQPVAFWCNPISGHNTLYWYLQNLGQGPELLIRYENEEAVDDSQLPKDRFSAERLKGVDSTLKIQPAELGDSAVYLCASGGAGTDTQYFGPGTRLTVL.

There are many counts of this clonotype. This sequence joins TRBV4-3 and TRBJ1-2, with TRBD1 matching over 10 bases. Germline assignment: CDR1 LGHNA and CDR2 YSLEER. V was pared by 4 bases and J by 4 bases, with 3 bases of the junction left unmatched. The CDR3 contains 14 residues. The CDR3 spells CASSRDRGGYGYTF. The CDR3 bases are TGCGCCAGCAGCCGGGACAGGGGAGGCTATGGCTACACCTTC.

This clonotype was counted between two and nine times. This chain connects TRBV5-1 to TRBJ2-1; 8 bases are shared with TRBD2. The J segment lost 0 bases and the V segment lost 0 bases, leaving 5 bases of the junction unmatched. The CDR3 has 17 residues. Per germline, CDR1 SGHRS and CDR2 YFSETQ. The CDR3 DNA reads TGCGCCAGCAGCTTGGTAGCGGGGCTAGGCTCCTACAATGAGCAGTTCTTC. This encodes CASSLVAGLGSYNEQFF.

This clonotype has just a few counts. With a much larger clone just one base away, this may be a read error. CDR3 coding DNA: TGTGCCACCAGCCTGGGGGGACCCAGATTTGAGCAGTACTTC. Its translation: CATSLGGPRFEQYF. V is TRBV24-1 and J is TRBJ2-5, with D perhaps matching TRBD2 (6 bases). The CDR3 loop spans 14 amino acids. Germline V lookup: CDR1 KGHDR, CDR2 SFDVKD. V lost 7 bases and J lost 11, with 22 bases in between.

In its sample, this clonotype was seen once. A much larger clone sits a single nucleotide away, making a read error possible. The chain is built from TRBV6-2 or TRBV6-3 and TRBJ2-3; TRBD2 aligns across 10 bases. The CDR3 length is 16 residues. The V gene's germline CDR1 is MNHEY and CDR2 SVGEGT. Losses at the gene ends were 8 bases for V and 2 bases for J; bases not matched to a gene: 10. CDR3 loop: CASGSPGTSDTDTQYF. CDR3 DNA sequence: TGTGCCAGCGGCTCGCCCGGGACTAGCGACACAGATACGCAGTATTTT.

In this sample, this clonotype turned up many times. The rearrangement joins TRBV4-2 to TRBJ2-3; D gene ambiguous. The V gene lost 0 bases and the J gene lost 0 bases, with 7 bases spanning the gap. The CDR3 contains 15 residues. Germline loops: CDR1 LGHNA, CDR2 YNFKEQ. CDR3 sequence (DNA): TGTGCCAGCAGCCAAGAAGGACGGAGCACAGATACGCAGTATTTT. Its protein product is CASSQEGRSTDTQYF.

J is TRBJ2-1 and V is TRBV6-6, with D tentatively TRBD2 (6 bases). Germline V CDR1 and CDR2: MNHNY, SVGAGI (reference sequence). V was shortened by 6 bases and J by 3 bases, with 15 bases between the two germline ends. There are 15 residues in the CDR3. CDR3 DNA sequence: TGTGCCAGCAGCCCCGCGGGACGGAGCTACAATGAGCAGTTCTTC. The encoded protein is CASSPAGRSYNEQFF.

Comments on this clonotype: Germline is not matched at one junction end, which may reflect a read error. The chain combines TRBV28 with TRBJ2-7, with 7 bases lining up with TRBD1. Per the germline V gene, CDR1 is MDHEN and CDR2 is SYDVKM. The CDR3 has 16 amino acids. Here the CDR3 reads CASSITSTGSSYVQYF. The CDR3 bases are TGTGCCAGCAGCATTACCTCGACAGGGAGCTCCTACGTGCAGTACTTC.

J is TRBJ1-3 and V is TRBV29-1; 7 nucleotides agree with TRBD1. The CDR3 totals 13 residues. Germline trimming cut 3 bases from V and 3 bases from J; bases unmatched to any gene: 2. Germline loops: CDR1 SQVTM, CDR2 ANQGSEA. CDR3 amino acids: CSVEGQFGNTIYF. The CDR3 coding sequence is TGCAGCGTTGAGGGACAGTTTGGAAACACCATATATTTT.

This clonotype was detected a few times. The genes are TRBV16 and TRBJ2-5; D may be TRBD2 (5 bases). The CDR3 loop spans 12 amino acids. Germline CDR1 reads KGHSY; CDR2 reads FQNENV. Deletions cut 0 bases from V and 11 bases from J, with 10 bases between. CDR3 coding DNA: TGTGCCAGCAGCCAATCGGAGGACTTGCAGTACTTC. Translating gives CASSQSEDLQYF.